This T cell receptor (beta chain) comes out of a study of blood T cell repertoires in COVID-19. At the level of the study: Samples came from the United States, Italy and Spain, spanning acute and convalescent COVID-19.

Trimming shortened V by 3 bases and J by 1 base, and 14 bases separated the two germline ends. CDR3 size: 16 residues. Germline assignment: CDR1 SGHTA and CDR2 FQGNSA. In the authors' methods: Amplification with reference gene primers provided the estimates of nucleated cell counts. Sequencing used immunoSEQ multiplex PCR; TCRdb keeps in-frame clones, though not all of them. V and J calls and clone size follow that table, whereas D and trimming were derived from the DNA. The data show roughly 250,000 clones, just under 85% seen once. What was sequenced was peripheral blood. The chain has TRBV7-2 and TRBJ2-3; possible D gene TRBD2, 5 bases. The clonotype was recovered from a middle-aged man with acute or convalescent COVID-19. The CDR3: CASSLQAHGGTDTQYF. The CDR3 DNA reads as TGTGCCAGCAGCTTGCAGGCCCACGGGGGCACAGATACGCAGTATTTT.